Following are 19 T cell receptor beta chains from one sample sequenced in a study of T cell responses to AZD1222 COVID-19 vaccine. The repertoire was sequenced with immunoSEQ multiplex PCR; TCRdb's copy has only in-frame clones and lacks some. This sample carries about 150,000 clones, 85% to 90% of them seen once, and the ten largest clones take 5% to 6%. Source: peripheral blood, taken 28 days after the second AZD1222 dose. Receptor source: an adult who received the AZD1222 COVID-19 vaccine.

The gene calls are TRBV12-3 or TRBV12-4 and TRBJ2-1, with D possibly TRBD1 on 5 matching bases. The length of the CDR3 is 12 residues. The V end was cut by 6 bases, the J end by 7 bases, with 10 bases between. CDR3 DNA sequence: TGTGCCAGCAGGTCAGGGTTAAATGAGCAGTTCTTC. This sequence encodes CASRSGLNEQFF.

Concerning this clone: Other DNA sequences from this sample encode an identical CDR3 as well. V usage is TRBV7-2 and J usage is TRBJ1-1; D remains ambiguous. V lost 5 bases, J lost 2 bases, and 9 bases lay in between. Germline V gene data show CDR1 as SGHTA and CDR2 as FQGNSA. The CDR3 is made up of 13 amino acids. CDR3 bases: TGTGCCAGCAGCCCCCGGAGAAACACTGAAGCTTTCTTT. Its translation is CASSPRRNTEAFF. Full variable domain (remainder filled in from reference TRBV7-2 and TRBJ1-1): GAGVSQSPSNKVTEKGKDVELRCDPISGHTALYWYRQSLGQGLEFLIYFQGNSAPDKSGLPSDRFSAERTGGSVSTLTIQRTQQEDSAVYLCASSPRRNTEAFFGQGTRLTVV.

The chain's CDR3 is CASSQAGAELNTEAFF. In DNA, the CDR3 is TGCGCCAGCAGCCAGGCCGGGGCAGAATTGAACACTGAAGCTTTCTTT. V is TRBV4-1 and J is TRBJ1-1; a possible D gene is TRBD1 (5 bases). The V end was cut by 3 bases, the J end by 0 bases, with 14 bases between. Germline CDR1 is MGHRA and CDR2 is YSYEKL. The CDR3 has 16 residues.

V is TRBV6-4 and J is TRBJ1-2; TRBD1 matches at 7 bases. The length of the CDR3 is 16 residues. With 3 bases clipped from V and 2 bases from J, the junction kept 9 bases outside the gene matches. Germline values: CDR1 MRHNA, CDR2 SNTAGT. The chain's CDR3 is CASSDWNDRENYGYTF. For the CDR3, the DNA is TGTGCCAGCAGTGATTGGAACGACAGGGAAAACTATGGCTACACCTTC.

The genes are TRBV5-1 and TRBJ2-7, with D unresolved. The CDR3 is made up of 14 amino acids. The germline CDR1 and CDR2 sequences are SGHRS and YFSETQ. V lost 0 bases and J lost 1, with 8 bases in between. DNA for the CDR3: TGCGCCAGCAGCTTGGTGTACGGGTCCTACGAGCAGTACTTC. Translated: CASSLVYGSYEQYF.

The genes are TRBV6-1 and TRBJ2-3, with 12 positions matching TRBD2. CDR1 and CDR2 from the germline V gene are MNHNS and SASEGT. The CDR3 spans 18 residues. The junction had 11 bases not matched to a gene; V was cut back by 4 bases and J by 3 bases. CDR3 in DNA: TGTGCCAGCAGTGCCACGCAAACTACTAGCGGGAGGACAGATACGCAGTATTTT. Amino acids: CASSATQTTSGRTDTQYF.

The rearrangement links TRBV5-1 to TRBJ1-2; 9 bases map to TRBD1. Germline loops: CDR1 SGHRS, CDR2 YFSETQ. The CDR3 length is 16 residues. V lost 1 base, J lost 4 bases, and 8 bases stayed unmatched. The CDR3 bases are TGCGCCAGCAGCTTGCGCCCCGGGGGACAGGGCTATGGCTACACCTTC. Translation: CASSLRPGGQGYGYTF.

Comments on this clone: One junction end does not reproduce the germline sequence, and a read error may be involved. The chain links TRBV3-1 (or the pseudogene TRBV3-2) to TRBJ2-1, with TRBD2 matching 10 bases. The germline gives CDR1 LGHDT, CDR2 YNNKEL (reference sequence). This CDR3 comprises 16 residues. The CDR3 sequence is CASSQELAGSYNEQFF. CDR3 sequence (DNA): TGTGCTAGCAGCCAAGAACTAGCGGGAAGTTACAATGAGCAGTTCTTC.

The chain joins TRBV11-2 to TRBJ1-1, with D possibly matching TRBD1 (5 bases). Germline CDR1 reads SGHAT; CDR2 reads FQNNGV. The CDR3 has 12 amino acids. Trimming pared 6 bases from V and 4 bases from J, leaving 9 bases between. The CDR3 DNA follows: TGTGCCAGCAGAGAGGGGCCCACTGAAGCTTTCTTT. Translation: CASREGPTEAFF.

This rearrangement joins TRBV6-5 to TRBJ2-3, with D perhaps TRBD1 (6 bases). Germline V gives CDR1 MNHEY, CDR2 SVGAGI. Deletions cut 7 bases from V and 4 bases from J, with 18 bases between. The CDR3 extends over 15 amino acids. CDR3 bases: TGTGCCAGCACCCTCCAGGGGTCGAGGTCAGATACGCAGTATTTT. It specifies CASTLQGSRSDTQYF.

The rearrangement uses TRBV6-1 and TRBJ2-1, with 10 bases matching TRBD2. CDR3 length: 17 residues. The junction had 11 bases not matched to a gene; V was cut back by 0 bases and J by 9 bases. The V gene's germline CDR1 is MNHNS and CDR2 SASEGT. The CDR3 nucleotides are TGTGCCAGCAGTGAAGCGCGTAGCGGGGGGCATCCGATTGAGCAGTTCTTC. Amino acids: CASSEARSGGHPIEQFF.

This clone was counted a few times. This specimen includes other DNA sequences encoding the same CDR3. V and J are TRBV7-9 and TRBJ2-2; a possible D gene is TRBD2 (6 bases). The V gene lost 1 base and the J gene lost 0 bases, with 6 bases spanning the gap. The CDR3 is 15 amino acids. Germline values: CDR1 SEHNR, CDR2 FQNEAQ (reference sequence). CDR3 bases: TGTGCCAGCAGCTTAGGCGGGACGAACACCGGGGAGCTGTTTTTT. Protein product: CASSLGGTNTGELFF.

The chain carries TRBV9 and TRBJ1-4, with a possible D match to TRBD1 (5 bases). There are 14 residues in the CDR3. Trimming left V 4 bases short and J 5 bases short, with 12 bases between. Germline loops: CDR1 SGDLS, CDR2 YYNGEE. CDR3 bases: TGTGCCAGCAGCTGGGGACGGGGAAATGAAAAACTGTTTTTT. Its translation: CASSWGRGNEKLFF.

Only a few counts were recorded for this clone. The chain recombines TRBV21-1 with TRBJ2-3; the D call TRBD1 from the table was never checked on the DNA. TRBV21-1 is shown as a pseudogene. The CDR3 spans 17 residues. The CDR3 coding sequence is TGTGCCAGCAGCAAAGGTCCAGACAGCAACCCCACAGATACGCAGTATTTT. It is translated as CASSKGPDSNPTDTQYF.

The gene calls are TRBV7-9 and TRBJ1-4; D might be TRBD1 (5 bases). Germline CDR1 is SEHNR and CDR2 is FQNEAQ (reference sequence). CDR3 length: 17 amino acids. The ends were cut back, 4 bases at V and 3 bases at J, with 18 bases in the middle. CDR3 residues: CASSYSDYRIPNEKLFF. CDR3 DNA sequence: TGTGCCAGCAGCTACTCCGATTACAGGATCCCTAATGAAAAACTGTTTTTT.

Points on this clone: At one end the junction does not follow the germline gene, possibly because of a read error. V usage is TRBV10-3 and J usage is TRBJ2-1; D remains ambiguous. Germline V gene data show CDR1 as ENHRY and CDR2 as SYGVKD. The CDR3 runs 16 residues. Here the CDR3 DNA reads TGTGCCATCAATGAGAACGGGCCTAGCTCCTACAATGAGCAGTTCTTC. Translated, it gives CAINENGPSSYNEQFF.

The chain recombines TRBV5-6 with TRBJ1-1; D possibly corresponds to TRBD1 (5 bases). V dropped 0 bases and J dropped 4 bases, with 10 bases sitting between them. CDR3 length equals 14 residues. The germline V gene encodes CDR1 SGHDT and CDR2 YYEEEE. The CDR3 DNA reads TGTGCCAGCAGCTTGGTTGGGACCGTCACTGAAGCTTTCTTT. It translates to CASSLVGTVTEAFF.

In this sample, this clone turned up a few times. The chain links TRBV7-9 to TRBJ1-4; 9 positions agree with TRBD1. The CDR3 is made up of 16 amino acids. From germline, CDR1 is SEHNR and CDR2 FQNEAQ (reference sequence). With 5 bases clipped from V and 5 bases from J, the junction kept 9 bases outside the gene matches. This chain's CDR3 is CASSPGTGPPNEKLFF. The CDR3 DNA follows: TGTGCCAGCAGCCCAGGGACAGGGCCCCCAAATGAAAAACTGTTTTTT.

This chain uses TRBV19 with TRBJ1-1; D unclear. The length of the CDR3 is 16 residues. V was trimmed by 0 bases and J by 3 bases, leaving 14 bases between them. CDR1 and CDR2 (germline): LNHDA, SQIVND (reference sequence). DNA for the CDR3: TGTGCCAGTAGTATAGAGGGCATGAGCCCCTACACTGAAGCTTTCTTT. Encoded protein: CASSIEGMSPYTEAFF.